These T cell receptor beta chains were read from a single sample in a study of neurological immune-mediated disorders. TCRdb re-analysed the 5' RACE reads in MiXCR, keeping a single row per CDR3 protein. Of under 50,000 distinct CDR3 sequences in the sample, 13% are singletons; the top ten hold roughly 4.5%. The sequenced material came from PBMCs. These receptors all come from a male donor with HTLV-1-associated myelopathy (HAM/TSP). Each CDR3 is given with its conserved first and last residue. The D gene is left open where the match is weak. Clone size is not always given. Where it is, it says once, few, many or a class for expanded clones.

abundance: many
d_gene: TRBD1
j_gene: TRBJ1-1
v_gene: TRBV6-5
CDR3nt: TGTGCCAGCAGTTACGAGTCCGGGACAGGGTTAGCTTTCTTT
CDR3aa: CASSYESGTGLAFF

abundance: many
d_gene: NA
j_gene: TRBJ1-2
v_gene: TRBV6-2/TRBV6-3
CDR3nt: TGTGCCAGTCGACTGGGGAAGTCCTATGGCTACACCTTC
CDR3aa: CASRLGKSYGYTF

abundance: many
d_gene: NA
j_gene: TRBJ2-7
v_gene: TRBV5-1
CDR3nt: TGCGCCAGCAGCTTGGACCCTAGTCTCGAGCAGTACTTC
CDR3aa: CASSLDPSLEQYF

abundance: many
d_gene: NA
j_gene: TRBJ2-3
v_gene: TRBV5-6
CDR3nt: TGTGCCAGCAGCCCTCCACTAGAGGCAGATACGCAGTATTTT
CDR3aa: CASSPPLEADTQYF

abundance: many
d_gene: NA
j_gene: TRBJ2-2
v_gene: TRBV5-1
CDR3nt: TGCGCCAGCAGCTTGGCCCCGAACACCGGGGAGCTGTTTTTT
CDR3aa: CASSLAPNTGELFF

abundance: many
d_gene: TRBD1
j_gene: TRBJ2-3
v_gene: TRBV7-2
CDR3nt: TGTGCCAGCAGCTTAGCGATTGACAGGGCTAGCACAGATACGCAGTATTTT
CDR3aa: CASSLAIDRASTDTQYF

abundance: many
d_gene: NA
j_gene: TRBJ1-2
v_gene: TRBV7-9
CDR3nt: TGTGCCAGCAGCTTGGGGGGAAACGCACCCTTAGGGAATGGCTACACCTTC
CDR3aa: CASSLGGNAPLGNGYTF

abundance: NA
d_gene: TRBD1
j_gene: TRBJ1-1
v_gene: TRBV13
CDR3nt: TGTGCCAGAAGCCGAAGGACAGGGGGACTTAACACTGAAGCTTTCTTT
CDR3aa: CARSRRTGGLNTEAFF

abundance: medium-sized
d_gene: TRBD1
j_gene: TRBJ1-4
v_gene: TRBV27
CDR3nt: TGTGCCAGCAGTCACGGACAGGGGAGGGCTAATGAAAAACTGTTTTTT
CDR3aa: CASSHGQGRANEKLFF

abundance: many
d_gene: NA
j_gene: TRBJ1-1
v_gene: TRBV5-1
CDR3nt: TGCGCCAGCAGCTTGAGGGCGGCCCGAACTGAAGCTTTCTTT
CDR3aa: CASSLRAARTEAFF

abundance: many
d_gene: NA
j_gene: TRBJ2-1
v_gene: TRBV10-3
CDR3nt: TGTGCCATCAGTGAGTCCGGCAGAGATGAGCAGTTCTTC
CDR3aa: CAISESGRDEQFF

abundance: NA
d_gene: TRBD1
j_gene: TRBJ1-6
v_gene: TRBV5-6
CDR3nt: TGTGCCAGCACCCAGACAGGGGGCGAAGATTCACGCCTCCACTTT
CDR3aa: CASTQTGGEDSRLHF

abundance: many
d_gene: NA
j_gene: TRBJ1-4
v_gene: TRBV20-1
CDR3nt: TGCAGTGCTAGAGGCAGCCCTCCAACTAATGAAAAACTGTTTTTT
CDR3aa: CSARGSPPTNEKLFF

abundance: many
d_gene: NA
j_gene: TRBJ1-5
v_gene: TRBV10-3
CDR3nt: TGTGCCATCATGGAGAGTAAGGGACATAGCAATCAGCCCCAGCATTTT
CDR3aa: CAIMESKGHSNQPQHF

abundance: many
d_gene: TRBD1
j_gene: TRBJ2-1
v_gene: TRBV5-1
CDR3nt: TGCGCCAGCAGCTACCCTCGGGACAGGGATACCAATGAGCAGTTCTTC
CDR3aa: CASSYPRDRDTNEQFF

abundance: many
d_gene: NA
j_gene: TRBJ1-2
v_gene: TRBV20-1
CDR3nt: TGCAGTGCTCTGGCGGAGGGGTATGGCTACACCTTC
CDR3aa: CSALAEGYGYTF

abundance: many
d_gene: NA
j_gene: TRBJ2-3
v_gene: TRBV28
CDR3nt: TGTGCCAGCAGTGTGACTAGCACAGATACGCAGTATTTT
CDR3aa: CASSVTSTDTQYF

abundance: many
d_gene: NA
j_gene: TRBJ2-7
v_gene: TRBV20-1
CDR3nt: TGCAGTGCTAACGGGGGTCAGCCCTCCTACGAGCAGTACTTC
CDR3aa: CSANGGQPSYEQYF

abundance: many
d_gene: TRBD1
j_gene: TRBJ1-5
v_gene: TRBV27
CDR3nt: TGTGCCAGCAGTTTTCTTGGACAGGGTGATCAGCCCCAGCATTTT
CDR3aa: CASSFLGQGDQPQHF

abundance: many
d_gene: NA
j_gene: TRBJ1-3
v_gene: TRBV5-6
CDR3nt: TGTGCCAGCAGCTCAACTCACTTAGGACTCTCTGGAAACACCATATATTTT
CDR3aa: CASSSTHLGLSGNTIYF

abundance: many
d_gene: NA
j_gene: TRBJ2-3
v_gene: TRBV6-5
CDR3nt: TGTGCCAGCAGTTACGATAGGTTATCAGATACGCAGTATTTT
CDR3aa: CASSYDRLSDTQYF

abundance: many
d_gene: NA
j_gene: TRBJ1-5
v_gene: TRBV27
CDR3nt: TGTGCCAGCTCTCCTGGGGGGGGAAGCAATCAGCCCCAGCATTTT
CDR3aa: CASSPGGGSNQPQHF

abundance: many
d_gene: NA
j_gene: TRBJ2-7
v_gene: TRBV7-9
CDR3nt: TGTGCCAGCAGCTTAGAGGCGTTTGGGGCTTCCTACGAGCAGTACTTC
CDR3aa: CASSLEAFGASYEQYF

abundance: NA
d_gene: NA
j_gene: TRBJ2-3
v_gene: TRBV6-5
CDR3nt: TGTGCCAGCAGTTACCTATCCGGAGTTGGTACGCAGTATTTT
CDR3aa: CASSYLSGVGTQYF

abundance: many
d_gene: TRBD2
j_gene: TRBJ2-7
v_gene: TRBV2
CDR3nt: TGTGCCAGCAGGCAGCGGGGGGGCGACGAGCAGTACTTC
CDR3aa: CASRQRGGDEQYF

abundance: many
d_gene: NA
j_gene: TRBJ1-2
v_gene: TRBV9
CDR3nt: TGTGCCAGCAGCGCTAATGCCGGGACATGGAACTATGGCTACACCTTC
CDR3aa: CASSANAGTWNYGYTF

abundance: many
d_gene: NA
j_gene: TRBJ2-3
v_gene: TRBV5-1
CDR3nt: TGCGCCAGCAGCTTGTTCTCAGCAGATACGCAGTATTTT
CDR3aa: CASSLFSADTQYF

abundance: many
d_gene: NA
j_gene: TRBJ1-4
v_gene: TRBV5-6
CDR3nt: TGTGCCAGCAGCCCACTCCTTCCGGGTCCAACTAATGAAAAACTGTTTTTT
CDR3aa: CASSPLLPGPTNEKLFF

abundance: many
d_gene: NA
j_gene: TRBJ2-1
v_gene: TRBV3-1
CDR3nt: TGTGCCAGCAGCCATGGACGGGCTTACAATGAGCAGTTCTTC
CDR3aa: CASSHGRAYNEQFF

abundance: many
d_gene: TRBD1
j_gene: TRBJ1-5
v_gene: TRBV6-2/TRBV6-3
CDR3nt: TGTGCCAGCAGTTTCGGCGACAGGGGGTCGATTCAGCCCCAGCATTTT
CDR3aa: CASSFGDRGSIQPQHF

abundance: many
d_gene: NA
j_gene: TRBJ1-4
v_gene: TRBV20-1
CDR3nt: TGCAGTGCCATGAAAGGGGCAACTAATGAAAAACTGTTTTTT
CDR3aa: CSAMKGATNEKLFF

abundance: many
d_gene: NA
j_gene: TRBJ2-3
v_gene: TRBV9
CDR3nt: TGTGCCAGCAGCCTCCAAGGGAATCAGGCAGATACGCAGTATTTT
CDR3aa: CASSLQGNQADTQYF

abundance: many
d_gene: NA
j_gene: TRBJ2-5
v_gene: TRBV28
CDR3nt: TGTGCCAGCAGTACACCCGGGGACGATTCGTACCAAGAGACCCAGTACTTC
CDR3aa: CASSTPGDDSYQETQYF

abundance: many
d_gene: TRBD2
j_gene: TRBJ2-5
v_gene: TRBV20-1
CDR3nt: TGCAGTGCTAGATTGCAGCGGGGGGGGCAAGAGACCCAGTACTTC
CDR3aa: CSARLQRGGQETQYF

abundance: few
d_gene: TRBD2
j_gene: TRBJ2-3
v_gene: TRBV20-1
CDR3nt: TGCAGTGCGGCCGGGACTAGCGGGTTGGGCGCCACAGATACGCAGTATTTT
CDR3aa: CSAAGTSGLGATDTQYF

abundance: many
d_gene: NA
j_gene: TRBJ1-1
v_gene: TRBV5-1
CDR3nt: TGCGCCAGCAGCCAACTGCCGGGGGGGATCATGAACACTGAAGCTTTCTTT
CDR3aa: CASSQLPGGIMNTEAFF

abundance: many
d_gene: NA
j_gene: TRBJ1-1
v_gene: TRBV7-2
CDR3nt: TGTGCCAGCAGCTTATACGGGCTCCGGACTGAAGCTTTCTTT
CDR3aa: CASSLYGLRTEAFF

abundance: many
d_gene: TRBD1
j_gene: TRBJ1-1
v_gene: TRBV5-1
CDR3nt: TGCGCCAGCAGCCCTCAGGGGGCGCGGAACACTGAAGCTTTCTTT
CDR3aa: CASSPQGARNTEAFF

abundance: many
d_gene: NA
j_gene: TRBJ1-5
v_gene: TRBV20-1
CDR3nt: TGCAGTGCTAGGATGGTGGATAGCAATCAGCCCCAGCATTTT
CDR3aa: CSARMVDSNQPQHF

abundance: many
d_gene: TRBD1
j_gene: TRBJ2-1
v_gene: TRBV7-2
CDR3nt: TGTGCCAGCAGCTTACCCCTGACAGGGGTTTTTTCCAATGAGCAGTTCTTC
CDR3aa: CASSLPLTGVFSNEQFF